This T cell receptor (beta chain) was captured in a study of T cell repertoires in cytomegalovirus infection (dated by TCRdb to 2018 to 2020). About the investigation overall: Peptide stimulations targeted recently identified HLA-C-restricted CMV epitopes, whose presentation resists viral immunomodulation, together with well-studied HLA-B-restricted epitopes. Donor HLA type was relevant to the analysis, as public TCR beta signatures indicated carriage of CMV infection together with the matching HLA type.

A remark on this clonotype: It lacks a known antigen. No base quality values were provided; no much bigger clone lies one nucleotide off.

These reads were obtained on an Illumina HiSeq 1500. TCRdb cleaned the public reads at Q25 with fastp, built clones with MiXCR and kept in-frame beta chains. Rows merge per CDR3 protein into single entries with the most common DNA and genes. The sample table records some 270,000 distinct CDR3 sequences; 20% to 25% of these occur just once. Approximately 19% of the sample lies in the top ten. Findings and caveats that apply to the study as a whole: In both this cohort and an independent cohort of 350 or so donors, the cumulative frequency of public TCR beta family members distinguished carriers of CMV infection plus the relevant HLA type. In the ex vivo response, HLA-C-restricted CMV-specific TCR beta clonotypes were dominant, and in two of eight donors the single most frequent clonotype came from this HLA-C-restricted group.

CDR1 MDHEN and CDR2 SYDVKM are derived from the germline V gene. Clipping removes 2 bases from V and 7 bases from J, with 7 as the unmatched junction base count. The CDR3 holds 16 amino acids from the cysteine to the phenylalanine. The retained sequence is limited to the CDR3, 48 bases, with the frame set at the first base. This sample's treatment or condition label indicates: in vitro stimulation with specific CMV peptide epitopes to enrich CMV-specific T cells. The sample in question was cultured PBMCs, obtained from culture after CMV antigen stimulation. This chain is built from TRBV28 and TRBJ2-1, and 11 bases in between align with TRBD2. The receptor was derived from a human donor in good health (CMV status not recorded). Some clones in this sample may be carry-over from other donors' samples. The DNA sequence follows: TGTGCCAGCAGTTTAGTAGGTCTAGCGGGGGGTAATGAGCAGTTCTTC. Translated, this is CASSLVGLAGGNEQFF.